This TCR beta chain was sequenced in a study of somatic mutations in cytotoxic T cells in rheumatoid arthritis. Across the study: Patient blood, 30 ml in EDTA, was obtained immediately after diagnosis and prior to the start of any treatment.

Clones were sequenced by immunoSEQ multiplex PCR, and TCRdb holds only the in-frame ones, with some missing. Found here are roughly 20,000 clones, roughly two thirds of them singletons; the top ten hold roughly 18%. Sequenced input: CD8+ T cells sorted from blood. This TCR derives from an adult with rheumatoid arthritis.

In DNA form, the CDR3 reads TGTGCCAGCAGCTCGTTCACCGGCGCGAATGGAAACACCATATATTTT. This translates into CASSSFTGANGNTIYF. The genes are TRBV7-9 and TRBJ1-3, with D uncertain. The CDR3 runs 16 residues. CDR1 is SEHNR, CDR2 FQNEAQ, per germline (reference sequence). Trimming removed 4 bases at V and 3 bases at J, with 16 bases between.